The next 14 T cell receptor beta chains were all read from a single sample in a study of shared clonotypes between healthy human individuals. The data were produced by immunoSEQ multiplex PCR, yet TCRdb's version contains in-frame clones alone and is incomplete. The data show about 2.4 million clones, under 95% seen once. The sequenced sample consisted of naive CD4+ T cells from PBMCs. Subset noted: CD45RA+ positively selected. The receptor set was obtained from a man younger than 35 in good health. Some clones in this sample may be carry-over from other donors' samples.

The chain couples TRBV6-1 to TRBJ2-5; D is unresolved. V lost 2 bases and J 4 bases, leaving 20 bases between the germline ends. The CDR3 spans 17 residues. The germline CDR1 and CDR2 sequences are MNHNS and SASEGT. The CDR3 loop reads CASSENSGWILRETQYF. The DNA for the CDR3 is TGTGCCAGCAGTGAAAATTCGGGCTGGATACTGAGAGAGACCCAGTACTTC.

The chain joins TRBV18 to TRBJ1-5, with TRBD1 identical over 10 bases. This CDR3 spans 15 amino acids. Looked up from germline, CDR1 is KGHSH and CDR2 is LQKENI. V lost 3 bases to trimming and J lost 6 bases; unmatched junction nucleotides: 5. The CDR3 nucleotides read TGTGCCAGCTCACCGGGACAGGGGAGTTTTCAGCCCCAGCATTTT. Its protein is CASSPGQGSFQPQHF.

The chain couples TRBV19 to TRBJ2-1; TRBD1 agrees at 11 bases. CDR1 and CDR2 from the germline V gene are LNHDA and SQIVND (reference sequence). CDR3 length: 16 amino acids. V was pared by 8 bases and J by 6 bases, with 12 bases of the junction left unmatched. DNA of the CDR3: TGTGCCAGTGCCTATTCCGGGACAGGGGGAATCAATGAGCAGTTCTTC. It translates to CASAYSGTGGINEQFF.

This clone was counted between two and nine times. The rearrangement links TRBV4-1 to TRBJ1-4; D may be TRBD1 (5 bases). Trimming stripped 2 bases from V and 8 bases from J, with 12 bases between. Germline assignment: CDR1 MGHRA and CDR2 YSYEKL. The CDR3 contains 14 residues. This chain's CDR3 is CASSQPLGPEKLFF. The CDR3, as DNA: TGCGCCAGCAGCCAACCGTTGGGACCGGAAAAACTGTTTTTT.

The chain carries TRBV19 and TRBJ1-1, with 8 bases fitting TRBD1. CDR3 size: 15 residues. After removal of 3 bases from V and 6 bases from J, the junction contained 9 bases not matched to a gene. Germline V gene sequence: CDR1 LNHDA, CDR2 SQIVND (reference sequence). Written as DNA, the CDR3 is TGTGCCAGTAGTATGGGGACAGGACGGAGAGCTGAAGCTTTCTTT. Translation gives CASSMGTGRRAEAFF.

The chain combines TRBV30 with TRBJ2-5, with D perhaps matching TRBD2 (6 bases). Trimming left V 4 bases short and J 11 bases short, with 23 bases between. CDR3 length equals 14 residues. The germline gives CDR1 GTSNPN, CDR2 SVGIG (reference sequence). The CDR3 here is CAWIYNPGAGEQYF. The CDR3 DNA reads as TGTGCCTGGATTTACAACCCGGGAGCCGGGGAGCAGTACTTC.

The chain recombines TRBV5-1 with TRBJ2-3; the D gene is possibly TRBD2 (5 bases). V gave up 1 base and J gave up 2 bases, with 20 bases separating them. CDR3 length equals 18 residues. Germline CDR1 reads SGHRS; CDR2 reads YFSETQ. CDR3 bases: TGCGCCAGCAGCTTGAAGCTTTTTGAGCGGCTCGACACAGATACGCAGTATTTT. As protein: CASSLKLFERLDTDTQYF.

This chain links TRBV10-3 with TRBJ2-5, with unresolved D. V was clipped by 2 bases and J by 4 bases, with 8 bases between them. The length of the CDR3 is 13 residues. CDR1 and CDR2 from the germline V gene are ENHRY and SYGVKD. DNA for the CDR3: TGTGCCATCAGTGAGGCGAGCGTAGAGACCCAGTACTTC. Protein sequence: CAISEASVETQYF.

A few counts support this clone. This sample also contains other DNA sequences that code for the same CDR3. The DNA for the CDR3 is TGTGCCAGCAGCTTAGCGAGGACAGATACGCAGTATTTT. Its translation is CASSLARTDTQYF. The V call is TRBV7-2, the J call TRBJ2-3; no clear D gene. This CDR3 comprises 13 residues. V was trimmed by 0 bases and J by 3 bases, leaving 4 bases between them. Germline V gene data show CDR1 as SGHTA and CDR2 as FQGNSA. Using reference TRBV7-2 and TRBJ2-3 for the parts outside the CDR3, the full variable domain is GAGVSQSPSNKVTEKGKDVELRCDPISGHTALYWYRQSLGQGLEFLIYFQGNSAPDKSGLPSDRFSAERTGGSVSTLTIQRTQQEDSAVYLCASSLARTDTQYFGPGTRLTVL.

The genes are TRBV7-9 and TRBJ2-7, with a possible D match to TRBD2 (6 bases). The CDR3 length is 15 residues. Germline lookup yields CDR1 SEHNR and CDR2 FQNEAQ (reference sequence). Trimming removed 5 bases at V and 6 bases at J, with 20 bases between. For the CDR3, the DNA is TGTGCCAGCAGCGGGGTGGGACTGCTCGGGAGCGAGCAGTACTTC. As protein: CASSGVGLLGSEQYF. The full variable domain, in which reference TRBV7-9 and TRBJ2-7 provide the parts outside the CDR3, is DTGVSQNPRHKITKRGQNVTFRCDPISEHNRLYWYRQTLGQGPEFLTYFQNEAQLEKSRLLSDRFSAERPKGSFSTLEIQRTEQGDSAMYLCASSGVGLLGSEQYFGPGTRLTVT.

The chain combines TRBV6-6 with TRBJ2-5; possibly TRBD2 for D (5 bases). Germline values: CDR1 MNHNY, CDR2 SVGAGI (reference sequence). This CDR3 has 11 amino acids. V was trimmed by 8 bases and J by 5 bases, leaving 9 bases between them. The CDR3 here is CASRGLETQYF. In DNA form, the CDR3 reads TGTGCCAGCCGGGGTTTGGAGACCCAGTACTTC.

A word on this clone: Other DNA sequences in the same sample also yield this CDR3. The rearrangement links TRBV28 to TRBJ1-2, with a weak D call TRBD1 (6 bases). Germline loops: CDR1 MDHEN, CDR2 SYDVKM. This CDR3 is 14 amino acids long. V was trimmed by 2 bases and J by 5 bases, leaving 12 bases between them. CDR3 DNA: TGTGCCAGCAGTTTAACAGGGACATTATATGGCTACACCTTC. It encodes CASSLTGTLYGYTF.

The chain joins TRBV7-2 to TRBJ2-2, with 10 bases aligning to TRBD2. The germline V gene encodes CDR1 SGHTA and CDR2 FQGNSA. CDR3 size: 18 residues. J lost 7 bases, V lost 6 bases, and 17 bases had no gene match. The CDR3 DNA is TGTGCCAGCAGTCTCGCCTGGACTAGCGGTGGGTGGAGCGGGGAGCTGTTTTTT. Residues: CASSLAWTSGGWSGELFF.

Written as DNA, the CDR3 is TGTGCCACCTTATTACTCGACAGGGAACGAAAACTGTTTTTT. The encoded protein is CATLLLDRERKLFF. This sequence joins TRBV6-1 and TRBJ1-4, with 7 nucleotides matching TRBD1. Germline V lookup: CDR1 MNHNS, CDR2 SASEGT. J was trimmed by 10 bases and V by 10 bases; bases with no gene match: 15. The CDR3 is 14 residues long.